The 17 T cell receptor beta chains reported below all come from one sample, sequenced in a study of blood T cell repertoires in COVID-19. Clones were sequenced by immunoSEQ multiplex PCR, and TCRdb holds only the in-frame ones, with some missing. The repertoire has approximately 68,000 clones, 80% to 90% of them found once; the top ten carry approximately 7%. Sequencing was done on a sample of peripheral blood. These receptor sequences come from a man in his forties or fifties with active COVID-19.

This chain links TRBV28 with TRBJ1-5; 8 bases fit TRBD1. The V gene end was trimmed by 10 bases and the J gene end by 5 bases; junction bases not matched to a gene: 10. Germline V gene lookup returns CDR1 MDHEN and CDR2 SYDVKM. The CDR3 spans 14 residues. For the CDR3, the DNA is TGTGCCATATCTTGGACAGGGTGGGATCAGCCCCAGCATTTT. Translating gives CAISWTGWDQPQHF.

This chain connects TRBV5-1 to TRBJ2-2; TRBD1 matches at 7 bases. Germline values: CDR1 SGHRS, CDR2 YFSETQ. Trimming took 0 bases from V and 4 from J; bases not matched to a gene: 6. CDR3 length equals 16 residues. The CDR3 DNA sequence: TGCGCCAGCAGCTTGGCGTCGGGACAGACCACCGGGGAGCTGTTTTTT. As protein: CASSLASGQTTGELFF.

The CDR3 DNA follows: TGTGCCAGCATACCAGACGGGACAGGGACCGCAGATACGCAGTATTTT. This sequence encodes CASIPDGTGTADTQYF. This sequence joins TRBV2 and TRBJ2-3; 9 nucleotides align to TRBD1. CDR1 is SNHLY and CDR2 is FYNNEI in the germline V gene. This CDR3 has 16 residues. Trimming at V came to 7 bases and at J to 4 bases, leaving 12 bases not matched to a gene.

This clone was seen once. The chain combines TRBV7-2 with TRBJ2-3, with D perhaps TRBD2 (6 bases). The germline V and J ends were trimmed by 1 base and 5 bases, with 19 bases remaining between them. The germline gives CDR1 SGHTA, CDR2 FQGNSA. This CDR3 comprises 17 residues. The DNA of the CDR3 is TGTGCCAGCAGCTTAGTTCCGGGACTCGGGGCGGGAGATACGCAGTATTTT. This sequence encodes CASSLVPGLGAGDTQYF.

The chain has TRBV28 and TRBJ1-2, with TRBD1 matching 10 bases. Trimming cost V 2 bases and J 6 bases; bases outside gene matches: 9. The CDR3 runs 16 residues. From germline, CDR1 is MDHEN and CDR2 SYDVKM. CDR3 sequence: CASSLLLRQGANGYTF. CDR3 nucleotide sequence: TGTGCCAGCAGTTTACTCCTTCGACAGGGGGCTAATGGCTACACCTTC.

V and J are TRBV2 and TRBJ2-7, with 12 nucleotides matching TRBD2. The CDR3 sequence is 16 residues long. V shed 6 bases and J 3 bases; nucleotides not matched to a gene: 9. Germline lookup yields CDR1 SNHLY and CDR2 FYNNEI. The CDR3, as DNA: TGTGCCAGCAGCAGACCGGGACTAGCGGGCGGCTACGAGCAGTACTTC. Translated: CASSRPGLAGGYEQYF.

DNA of the CDR3: TGTGCCAGTAGTATCCCGGGACTGACCACCGGGGAGCTGTTTTTT. Amino acids: CASSIPGLTTGELFF. The chain has TRBV19 and TRBJ2-2, with D possibly matching TRBD2 (6 bases). The CDR3 is 15 residues long. Germline V gives CDR1 LNHDA, CDR2 SQIVND (reference sequence). Trimming stripped 3 bases from V and 4 bases from J, with 12 bases between.

As DNA, the CDR3 is TGTGCCAGCAGCCCTACCCGGGGGGTAGCGGGGGGGCAAGAGACCCAGTACTTC. Its protein product is CASSPTRGVAGGQETQYF. The genes are TRBV9 and TRBJ2-5, with 11 bases lining up with TRBD2. The CDR3 runs 18 residues. J was trimmed by 2 bases and V by 4 bases; bases with no gene match: 13. The germline CDR1 and CDR2 sequences are SGDLS and YYNGEE.

This sequence joins TRBV27 and TRBJ2-5, with 8 bases lining up with TRBD1. The V segment lost 6 bases and the J segment 4 bases; nucleotides outside the gene matches: 13. CDR3 length: 16 amino acids. Germline V gives CDR1 MNHEY, CDR2 SMNVEV (reference sequence). This chain's CDR3 is CASRPQGAGGLETQYF. The CDR3 DNA reads as TGTGCCAGCAGACCTCAGGGGGCGGGCGGGCTAGAGACCCAGTACTTC.

The J gene is TRBJ2-5, the V gene TRBV7-2; D might be TRBD2 (5 bases). The CDR3 has 14 amino acids. CDR1 is SGHTA and CDR2 is FQGNSA in the germline V gene. V was cut by 4 bases and J by 5 bases, with 14 bases left in between. The CDR3 DNA sequence: TGTGCCAGCAGCTCTGCGGGCTCATACGAGACCCAGTACTTC. This codes for CASSSAGSYETQYF.

The chain carries TRBV11-2 and TRBJ2-1, with 7 nucleotides matching TRBD1. This CDR3 has 16 amino acids. The trim removed 5 bases at V and 8 bases at J, leaving 15 bases unmatched. Germline lookup yields CDR1 SGHAT and CDR2 FQNNGV. The CDR3 bases are TGTGCCAGCAGCCCCAGTGCCAGGGGGAATAGATATGAGCAGTTCTTC. It translates to CASSPSARGNRYEQFF.

The chain carries TRBV6-5 and TRBJ2-2, with TRBD1 matching 7 bases. From germline, CDR1 is MNHEY and CDR2 SVGAGI. The J segment lost 4 bases and the V segment lost 1 base, leaving 3 bases of the junction unmatched. The CDR3 contains 15 residues. This CDR3 is CASSYYRGGTGELFF. The CDR3 DNA reads TGTGCCAGCAGTTACTACAGGGGCGGCACCGGGGAGCTGTTTTTT.

The V call is TRBV3-1 (or the pseudogene TRBV3-2), the J call TRBJ2-6; 8 positions agree with TRBD2. V dropped 4 bases and J dropped 0; count of bases not matched to a gene: 14. Looked up from germline, CDR1 is LGHDT and CDR2 is YNNKEL (reference sequence). The CDR3 covers 20 residues. The CDR3 bases are TGTGCCAGCAGCCCCCGGGGGGGCAGGGGTTCCCCCTCTGGGGCCAACGTCCTGACTTTC. This translates into CASSPRGGRGSPSGANVLTF.

The V and J genes are TRBV5-4 and TRBJ1-1; 7 bases agree with TRBD1. The germline V gene encodes CDR1 SGHNT and CDR2 YYREEE (reference sequence). The CDR3 has 15 residues. The ends lost 6 bases at V and 6 bases at J; junction bases unmatched: 14. Here the CDR3 reads CASTYRQGLMAEAFF. CDR3 nucleotides: TGTGCCAGCACCTACCGACAGGGCTTGATGGCTGAAGCTTTCTTT. Drawing the rest from reference TRBV5-4 and TRBJ1-1, the complete variable domain is ETGVTQSPTHLIKTRGQQVTLRCSSQSGHNTVSWYQQALGQGPQFIFQYYREEENGRGNFPPRFSGLQFPNYSSELNVNALELDDSALYLCASTYRQGLMAEAFFGQGTRLTVV.

This chain links TRBV28 with TRBJ1-2, with D maybe TRBD1 (6 bases). This CDR3 region has 17 residues. Germline lookup yields CDR1 MDHEN and CDR2 SYDVKM. Trimming pared 4 bases from V and 3 bases from J, leaving 21 bases between. The CDR3 region is CASSSPSQGSGDYGYTF. CDR3 DNA sequence: TGTGCCAGCAGTTCGCCATCACAGGGTAGTGGGGACTATGGCTACACCTTC.

The chain uses TRBV19 and TRBJ1-5; 9 bases agree with TRBD1. The CDR3 has 15 amino acids. V was pared by 3 bases and J by 2 bases, with 2 bases of the junction left unmatched. From germline, CDR1 is LNHDA and CDR2 SQIVND (reference sequence). Here the CDR3 reads CASSIWTGGNQPQHF. In DNA form, the CDR3 reads TGTGCCAGTAGTATTTGGACAGGGGGCAATCAGCCCCAGCATTTT.

This chain connects TRBV7-9 to TRBJ2-3, with TRBD2 as a possible D gene (6 bases). The V gene lost 3 bases and the J gene lost 2 bases, with 9 bases spanning the gap. CDR3 size: 14 residues. Germline CDR1 SEHNR, CDR2 FQNEAQ (reference sequence). The chain's CDR3 is CASSFLATTDTQYF. The CDR3, as DNA: TGTGCCAGCAGCTTTCTAGCGACCACAGATACGCAGTATTTT.